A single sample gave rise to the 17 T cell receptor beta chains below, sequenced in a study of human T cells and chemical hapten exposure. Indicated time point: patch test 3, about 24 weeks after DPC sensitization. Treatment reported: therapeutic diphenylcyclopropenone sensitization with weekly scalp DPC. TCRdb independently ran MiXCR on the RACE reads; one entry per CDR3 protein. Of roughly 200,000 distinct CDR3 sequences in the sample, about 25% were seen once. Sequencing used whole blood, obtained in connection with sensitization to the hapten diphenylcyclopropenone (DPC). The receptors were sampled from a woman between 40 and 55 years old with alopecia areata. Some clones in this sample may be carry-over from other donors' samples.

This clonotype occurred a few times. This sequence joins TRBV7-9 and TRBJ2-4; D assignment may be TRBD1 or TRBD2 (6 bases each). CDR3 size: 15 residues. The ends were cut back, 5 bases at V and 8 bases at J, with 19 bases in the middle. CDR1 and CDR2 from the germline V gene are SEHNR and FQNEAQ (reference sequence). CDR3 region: CASSLHVGGGDIQYF. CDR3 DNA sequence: TGTGCCAGCAGCCTCCATGTCGGAGGGGGAGACATTCAGTACTTC.

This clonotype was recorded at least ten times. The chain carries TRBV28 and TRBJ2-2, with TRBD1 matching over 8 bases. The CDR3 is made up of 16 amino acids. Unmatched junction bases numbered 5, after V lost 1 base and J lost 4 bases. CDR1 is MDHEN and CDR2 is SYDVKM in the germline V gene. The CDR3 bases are TGTGCCAGCAGTTTATTGGGACAGGCCGGCACCGGGGAGCTGTTTTTT. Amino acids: CASSLLGQAGTGELFF. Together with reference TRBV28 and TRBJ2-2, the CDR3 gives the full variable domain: DVKVTQSSRYLVKRTGEKVFLECVQDMDHENMFWYRQDPGLGLRLIYFSYDVKMKEKGDIPEGYSVSREKKERFSLILESASTNQTSMYLCASSLLGQAGTGELFFGEGSRLTVL.

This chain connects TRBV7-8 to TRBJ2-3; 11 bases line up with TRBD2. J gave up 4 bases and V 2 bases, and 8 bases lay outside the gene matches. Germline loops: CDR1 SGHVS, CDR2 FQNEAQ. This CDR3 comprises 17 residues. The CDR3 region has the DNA TGTGCCAGCAGCTTACTCCGACTAGCGGGAAAGTCAGATACGCAGTATTTT. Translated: CASSLLRLAGKSDTQYF.

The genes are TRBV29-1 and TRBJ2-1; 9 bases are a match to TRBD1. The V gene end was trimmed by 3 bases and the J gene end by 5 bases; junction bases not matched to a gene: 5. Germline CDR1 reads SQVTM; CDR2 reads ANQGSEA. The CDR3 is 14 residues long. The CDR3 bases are TGCAGCGTTGAGCTGGGACAGGGAAACAATGAGCAGTTCTTC. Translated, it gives CSVELGQGNNEQFF.

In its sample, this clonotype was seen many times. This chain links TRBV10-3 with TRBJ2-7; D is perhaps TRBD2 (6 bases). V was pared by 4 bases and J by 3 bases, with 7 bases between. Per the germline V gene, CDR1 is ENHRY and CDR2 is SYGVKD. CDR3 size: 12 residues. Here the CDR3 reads CAISAGSYEQYF. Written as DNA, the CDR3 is TGTGCCATCAGTGCCGGGAGCTACGAGCAGTACTTC.

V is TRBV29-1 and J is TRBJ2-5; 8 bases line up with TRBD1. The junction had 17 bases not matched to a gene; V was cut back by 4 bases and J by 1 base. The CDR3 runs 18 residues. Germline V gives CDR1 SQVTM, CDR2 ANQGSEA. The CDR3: CSVVGGTGGLLGQETQYF. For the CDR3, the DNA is TGCAGCGTTGTAGGGGGGACAGGCGGACTTCTGGGCCAAGAGACCCAGTACTTC.

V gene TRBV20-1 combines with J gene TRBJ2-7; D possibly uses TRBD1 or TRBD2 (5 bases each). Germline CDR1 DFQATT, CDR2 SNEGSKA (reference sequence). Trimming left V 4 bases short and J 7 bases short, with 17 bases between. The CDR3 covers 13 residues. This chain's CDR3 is CSATLVGVEEQYF. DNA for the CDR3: TGCAGTGCTACCCTGGTGGGGGTCGAAGAGCAGTACTTC.

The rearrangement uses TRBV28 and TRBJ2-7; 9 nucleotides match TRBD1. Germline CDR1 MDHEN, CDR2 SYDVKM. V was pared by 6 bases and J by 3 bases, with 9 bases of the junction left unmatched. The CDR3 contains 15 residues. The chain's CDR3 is CASRELGQGLYEQYF. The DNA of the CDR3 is TGTGCCAGCAGGGAGTTGGGACAGGGCCTCTACGAGCAGTACTTC.

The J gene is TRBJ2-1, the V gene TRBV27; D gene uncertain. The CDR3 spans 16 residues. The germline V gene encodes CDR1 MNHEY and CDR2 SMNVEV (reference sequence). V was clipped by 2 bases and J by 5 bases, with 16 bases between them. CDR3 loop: CASSLRTRQSDNEQFF. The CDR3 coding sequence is TGTGCCAGCAGTTTACGCACCCGCCAAAGCGACAATGAGCAGTTCTTC.

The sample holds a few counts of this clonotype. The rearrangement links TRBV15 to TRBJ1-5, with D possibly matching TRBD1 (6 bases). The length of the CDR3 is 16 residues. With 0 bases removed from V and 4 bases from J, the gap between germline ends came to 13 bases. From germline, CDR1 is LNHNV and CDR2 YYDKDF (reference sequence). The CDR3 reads CATSRDFSTGNQPQHF. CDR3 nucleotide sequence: TGTGCCACCAGCAGAGATTTTTCCACAGGGAATCAGCCCCAGCATTTT.

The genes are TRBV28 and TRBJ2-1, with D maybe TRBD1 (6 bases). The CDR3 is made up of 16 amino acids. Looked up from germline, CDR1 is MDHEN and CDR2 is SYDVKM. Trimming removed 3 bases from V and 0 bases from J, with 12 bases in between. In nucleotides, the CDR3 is TGTGCCAGCAGTTTGGCGGACAGCAGCTCCTACAATGAGCAGTTCTTC. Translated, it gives CASSLADSSSYNEQFF.

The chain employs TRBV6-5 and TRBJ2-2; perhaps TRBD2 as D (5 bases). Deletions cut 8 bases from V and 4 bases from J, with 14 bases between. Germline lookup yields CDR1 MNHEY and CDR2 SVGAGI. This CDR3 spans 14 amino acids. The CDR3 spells CASRLSGITGELFF. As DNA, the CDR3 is TGTGCCAGCCGCCTTTCCGGGATCACCGGGGAGCTGTTTTTT.

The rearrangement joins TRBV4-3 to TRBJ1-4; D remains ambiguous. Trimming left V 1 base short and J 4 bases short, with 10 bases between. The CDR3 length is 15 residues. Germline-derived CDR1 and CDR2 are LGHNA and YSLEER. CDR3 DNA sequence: TGCGCCAGCAGCCAAGCTCCGGGCGGTAATGAAAAACTGTTTTTT. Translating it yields CASSQAPGGNEKLFF.

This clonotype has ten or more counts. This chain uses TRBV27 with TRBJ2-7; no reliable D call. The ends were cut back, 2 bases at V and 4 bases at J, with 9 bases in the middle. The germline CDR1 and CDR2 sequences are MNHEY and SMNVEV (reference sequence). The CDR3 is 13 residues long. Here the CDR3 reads CASSLGQIYEQYF. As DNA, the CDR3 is TGTGCCAGCAGTTTAGGGCAGATTTACGAGCAGTACTTC.

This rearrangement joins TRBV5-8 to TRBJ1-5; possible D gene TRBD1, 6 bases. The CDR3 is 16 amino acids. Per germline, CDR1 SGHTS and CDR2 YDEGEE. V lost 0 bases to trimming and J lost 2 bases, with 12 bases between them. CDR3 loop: CASSLAGRGGNQPQHF. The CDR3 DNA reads TGTGCCAGCAGCTTGGCGGGCAGGGGAGGCAATCAGCCCCAGCATTTT.

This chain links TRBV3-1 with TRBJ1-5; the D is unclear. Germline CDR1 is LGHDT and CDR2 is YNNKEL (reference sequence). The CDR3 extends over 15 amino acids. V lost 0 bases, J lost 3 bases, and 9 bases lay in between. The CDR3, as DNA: TGTGCCAGCAGCCAAGATTTAAGTCTCAATCAGCCCCAGCATTTT. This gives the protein CASSQDLSLNQPQHF.

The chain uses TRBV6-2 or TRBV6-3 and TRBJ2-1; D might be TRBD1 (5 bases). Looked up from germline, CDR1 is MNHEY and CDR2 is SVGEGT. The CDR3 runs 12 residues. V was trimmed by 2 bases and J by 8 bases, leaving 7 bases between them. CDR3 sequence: CASSYPRDEQFF. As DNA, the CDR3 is TGTGCCAGCAGTTACCCCAGGGATGAGCAGTTCTTC.